This TCR beta chain was documented in a study of blood T cell repertoires in COVID-19. Study overall: PBMCs, B-cell-depleted T cells, or T cells were the source of the cDNA or gDNA that made up the material.

CDR1 and CDR2 from the germline V gene are MNHNS and SASEGT. The V end was cut by 0 bases, the J end by 4 bases, with 9 bases between. This CDR3 comprises 14 residues. Source study methods: Nucleated cell number was recorded as an estimate derived from reference gene primer amplification. The data were produced by immunoSEQ multiplex PCR, yet TCRdb's version contains in-frame clones alone and is incomplete. V and J calls and clone size come straight from that table; D and trimming were deduced from the DNA. The sample comprises around 100,000 clones, 80% to 85% of which are singletons, and 2% rests with the top ten.

The sample consisted of peripheral blood. The chain has TRBV6-1 and TRBJ1-2; D remains ambiguous. The receptor comes from a man between 65 and 85 years old with active or convalescent COVID-19. CDR3 region: CASSEAGAAYGYTF. The CDR3 DNA is TGTGCCAGCAGTGAAGCGGGAGCTGCCTATGGCTACACCTTC.